This TCR beta chain was sequenced for a study (dated by TCRdb to between 2014 and 2017). The study in broad terms: The study tested whether tumor-infiltrating Tregs in breast cancer are recruited from blood Tregs or converted in situ from other CD4+ T cell subsets. Paper-wide results and their limitations: The TCR gene usage of tumor memory CD4+ T cells clustered together with blood and lymph node memory CD4+ cells and with lymph node naive CD4+ cells. Validation in the larger cohort was restricted to a single TCR beta V-J rearrangement rather than whole repertoires. The greatest overlap of tumor-infiltrating Treg TCR alpha and beta sequences was with tumor naive CD4+ T cells, followed next by blood naive CD4+ T cells.

Of note for this clonotype: Its antigen is still unknown. No quality values exist for individual bases; no much larger clone is one base distant.

CD4+CD25+CD127-/low cells were isolated as Tregs. Tregs, naive and memory CD4+ T cells from tumor, blood and ipsilateral draining lymph nodes of about 5 breast cancer patients underwent full-length TCR alpha and beta sequencing. Tumor tissue, along with lymph nodes from ipsilateral axillary dissection, was perfused with PBS, minced, and then digested using collagenase I and hyaluronidase. Mononuclear cells from lymph nodes or over 45 ml of peripheral blood were isolated by Ficoll density gradient centrifugation. A purity exceeding 90% was confirmed by FACS for the sorted cell populations. The germline V gene gives CDR1 as SQVTM and CDR2 as ANQGSEA. The CDR3 spans 16 residues, from the cysteine through the phenylalanine. The CDR3 DNA has 48 bases and is translated from base 1. Clipping removes 8 bases from V and 4 bases from J, with 17 as the unmatched junction base count. Amplification of full-length TCR variable regions was done by 5' RACE PCR using constant-region reverse primers, and this step was followed by semi-nested PCR with Nested Universal Primer A. Using the ReliaPrep RNA Cell Miniprep System, total RNA was extracted, and the SMARTer RACE 5'/3' Kit was then used to reverse transcribe the RNA into 5'RACE-ready cDNA. Multiplex adaptors were used to barcode the full-length TCR alpha and beta libraries, which were then sequenced on an Illumina MiSeq. Turning to the authors' computational methods: Sequencing data were pooled across the five patients for each of nine subset-tissue groups and compared by unsupervised clustering of TCR gene usage. Repertoire similarity was calculated with the Morisita-Horn index, weighting shared sequences by their contribution to each repertoire. TCRdb's own reprocessing of the public reads used fastp at Q25 and MiXCR and kept productive beta chains. Entries are consolidated by CDR3 protein sequence, retaining the most common genes and DNA. It is TCRdb's table, rather than the study itself, that gives the V and J calls and clone size. The sample records roughly 9,100 distinct CDR3 sequences, over 50% of which are singletons. The ten largest clones add up to about 6.4% of the sample.

Sample: Tregs sorted from a lymph node. The chain links TRBV29-1 with TRBJ1-1; 9 bases in the middle match TRBD1. The sequence derives from a female donor with breast cancer. The CDR3 region: CSIWGGTGTGGTEAFF. The bases are TGCAGCATCTGGGGAGGGACAGGGACAGGAGGCACTGAAGCTTTCTTT.